The rows below give T cell receptor beta chains drawn from one sample of a study of blood T cell repertoires in COVID-19. The table came from immunoSEQ multiplex PCR; TCRdb's copy has only in-frame clones and leaves some out. This table has 200,000 to 300,000 clones, about 83% appearing once. The sample comprised peripheral blood. All receptors derive from an elderly man with acute or convalescent COVID-19. Each CDR3 is given with its conserved first and last residue. The order of the fields is J gene, V gene, D gene, clone size, CDR3 length, CDR3 protein, CDR3 DNA. D genes are given only for firm matches. The size field is filled for only some rows; it gives once, few, many or a size class.

J gene: TRBJ1-4; V gene: TRBV12-5; D gene: .; clone size: .; CDR3 length: 14; CDR3 protein: CASGWTVPNEKLFF; CDR3 DNA: TGTGCTAGTGGTTGGACAGTGCCTAATGAAAAACTGTTTTTT
J gene: TRBJ2-1; V gene: TRBV6-5; D gene: .; clone size: .; CDR3 length: 11; CDR3 protein: CASTQYNEQFF; CDR3 DNA: TGTGCCAGCACCCAATACAATGAGCAGTTCTTC
J gene: TRBJ2-7; V gene: TRBV19; D gene: .; clone size: .; CDR3 length: 15; CDR3 protein: CASSIGQGGFYEQYF; CDR3 DNA: TGTGCCAGTAGTATAGGTCAGGGGGGCTTCTACGAGCAGTACTTC
J gene: TRBJ2-1; V gene: TRBV7-8; D gene: .; clone size: .; CDR3 length: 14; CDR3 protein: CASSLRASYNEQFF; CDR3 DNA: TGTGCCAGCAGCTTGCGGGCCTCCTACAATGAGCAGTTCTTC
J gene: TRBJ2-3; V gene: TRBV5-1; D gene: .; clone size: .; CDR3 length: 18; CDR3 protein: CASSLVPSGLRGTDTQYF; CDR3 DNA: TGCGCCAGCAGCTTGGTCCCTTCCGGCTTGAGGGGCACAGATACGCAGTATTTT
J gene: TRBJ1-2; V gene: TRBV7-8; D gene: .; clone size: .; CDR3 length: 12; CDR3 protein: CASSLEGWGYTF; CDR3 DNA: TGTGCCAGCAGCTTGGAGGGCTGGGGCTACACCTTC
J gene: TRBJ1-2; V gene: TRBV28; D gene: .; clone size: .; CDR3 length: 13; CDR3 protein: CASSLVGDYGYTF; CDR3 DNA: TGTGCCAGCAGTTTGGTAGGGGACTATGGCTACACCTTC
J gene: TRBJ1-2; V gene: TRBV18; D gene: .; clone size: .; CDR3 length: 17; CDR3 protein: CASSPPLGAPLNYGYTF; CDR3 DNA: TGTGCCAGCTCACCACCGTTAGGAGCCCCACTTAACTATGGCTACACCTTC
J gene: TRBJ2-2; V gene: TRBV7-9; D gene: TRBD1; clone size: .; CDR3 length: 16; CDR3 protein: CASSSTRQGNDGELFF; CDR3 DNA: TGTGCCAGCAGCTCGACCCGACAGGGGAATGACGGGGAGCTGTTTTTT
J gene: TRBJ1-1; V gene: TRBV12-3/TRBV12-4; D gene: TRBD1; clone size: .; CDR3 length: 13; CDR3 protein: CASIPQRDREAFF; CDR3 DNA: TGTGCCAGCATCCCTCAAAGGGACAGAGAAGCTTTCTTT
J gene: TRBJ1-2; V gene: TRBV4-3; D gene: .; clone size: once; CDR3 length: 16; CDR3 protein: CASSQDLTGQGYGYTF; CDR3 DNA: TGCGCCAGCAGCCAAGATCTGACAGGCCAAGGCTATGGCTACACCTTC
J gene: TRBJ1-6; V gene: TRBV29-1; D gene: .; clone size: .; CDR3 length: 13; CDR3 protein: CSVLLSYNSPLHF; CDR3 DNA: TGCAGCGTACTCCTCTCCTATAATTCACCCCTCCACTTT
J gene: TRBJ2-1; V gene: TRBV3-1/TRBV3-2; D gene: .; clone size: .; CDR3 length: 12; CDR3 protein: CASSQVNYEQFF; CDR3 DNA: TGTGCCAGCAGCCAAGTTAACTATGAGCAGTTCTTC
J gene: TRBJ2-3; V gene: TRBV18; D gene: TRBD1; clone size: .; CDR3 length: 15; CDR3 protein: CASKDGTGLTDTQYF; CDR3 DNA: TGTGCCAGCAAGGACGGGACAGGGCTCACAGATACGCAGTATTTT
J gene: TRBJ1-5; V gene: TRBV6-2/TRBV6-3; D gene: .; clone size: few; CDR3 length: 16; CDR3 protein: CASSYSPGMGDQPQHF; CDR3 DNA: TGTGCCAGCAGTTACTCCCCCGGGATGGGCGATCAGCCCCAGCATTTT